The 10 T cell receptor beta chains reported below all come from one sample, sequenced in a study of cytomegalovirus exposure and HLA in healthy donors. Amplification used 60 Vbeta primers and 13 Jbeta primers. Only in-frame clones appear in the TCRdb table, and some are missing; sequencing was by immunoSEQ multiplex PCR. Here the sample spans about 110,000 clones, roughly 82% being singletons. Sequenced sample: PBMCs. These receptors all stem from a man aged 25-45 years in good health and CMV-seropositive.

In this sample, this clone turned up a few times. The rearrangement joins TRBV6-5 to TRBJ2-1; 7 positions match TRBD1. The CDR3 loop spans 16 amino acids. V lost 0 bases to trimming and J lost 5 bases; unmatched junction nucleotides: 7. Germline-derived CDR1 and CDR2 are MNHEY and SVGAGI. The CDR3 here is CASSYSGGELHNEQFF. The CDR3 DNA reads as TGTGCCAGCAGTTACTCAGGGGGCGAGTTACACAATGAGCAGTTCTTC.

This clone has only a few counts. The CDR3 DNA sequence: TGTGCCAGCAGCGCTCCGGGACTAGCGGGAGGGGGGCAGTTCTTC. The encoded protein is CASSAPGLAGGGQFF. The chain joins TRBV5-4 to TRBJ2-1; 16 nucleotides line up with TRBD2. Germline CDR1 reads SGHNT; CDR2 reads YYREEE (reference sequence). With V trimmed by 4 bases and J by 12 bases, 7 bases remained unmatched. The CDR3 has 15 amino acids.

The chain uses TRBV7-6 and TRBJ2-1, with TRBD1 matching over 7 bases. Trimming cost V 2 bases and J 2 bases; bases outside gene matches: 6. The CDR3 loop spans 16 amino acids. The germline gives CDR1 SGHVS, CDR2 FNYEAQ. The CDR3 loop is CASSLIGTVTYNEQFF. CDR3 nucleotide sequence: TGTGCCAGCAGCTTAATTGGGACAGTAACCTACAATGAGCAGTTCTTC.

The rearrangement uses TRBV7-8 and TRBJ1-2; TRBD1 aligns across 8 bases. CDR3 length: 14 residues. J lost 9 bases, V lost 5 bases, and 11 bases had no gene match. Germline CDR1 and CDR2: SGHVS and FQNEAQ. CDR3 DNA sequence: TGTGCCAGCAGCCCAACCCGGGACAGGCGCCGCTACACCTTC. Amino acid sequence: CASSPTRDRRRYTF.

The genes are TRBV15 and TRBJ2-7, with D perhaps matching TRBD2 (6 bases). CDR1 is LNHNV, CDR2 YYDKDF, per germline (reference sequence). The CDR3 sequence is 13 residues long. V was shortened by 1 base and J by 3 bases, with 7 bases between the two germline ends. CDR3 in amino acids: CATSRARGYEQYF. The CDR3 DNA sequence: TGTGCCACCAGCAGAGCGCGGGGCTACGAGCAGTACTTC.

The chain carries TRBV5-1 and TRBJ2-7; TRBD2 is a possible D gene (6 bases). CDR1 is SGHRS and CDR2 is YFSETQ in the germline V gene. CDR3 length equals 13 residues. The V end was cut by 5 bases, the J end by 2 bases, with 11 bases between. The chain's CDR3 is CASRGGEAYEQYF. CDR3 coding DNA: TGCGCCAGCAGGGGCGGGGAAGCCTACGAGCAGTACTTC.

A single count supports this clone. V and J are TRBV6-5 and TRBJ1-4; a possible D gene is TRBD1 (6 bases). With 6 bases removed from V and 5 bases from J, the gap between germline ends came to 10 bases. The CDR3 runs 13 residues. CDR1 is MNHEY and CDR2 is SVGAGI in the germline V gene. The chain's CDR3 is CASRDSLNEKLFF. DNA of the CDR3: TGTGCCAGCAGGGACAGTTTGAATGAAAAACTGTTTTTT.

The rearrangement uses TRBV15 and TRBJ1-5; possibly TRBD1 for D (5 bases). The CDR3 spans 15 residues. Trimming cost V 0 bases and J 3 bases, with 9 bases left between them. CDR1 and CDR2 from the germline V gene are LNHNV and YYDKDF (reference sequence). CDR3 nucleotide sequence: TGTGCCACCAGCAGAGAGCAGGGCCACAATCAGCCCCAGCATTTT. Its protein is CATSREQGHNQPQHF.

The chain carries TRBV19 and TRBJ1-1; TRBD1 agrees at 7 bases. CDR3 length equals 13 residues. CDR1 is LNHDA and CDR2 is SQIVND in the germline V gene (reference sequence). Germline trimming cut 5 bases from V and 1 base from J; bases unmatched to any gene: 1. The CDR3 region is CASSRTGNTEAFF. The DNA for the CDR3 is TGTGCCAGTAGTCGGACAGGGAACACTGAAGCTTTCTTT.

The chain joins TRBV29-1 to TRBJ1-5; D possibly corresponds to TRBD1 (6 bases). Germline CDR1 is SQVTM and CDR2 is ANQGSEA. The CDR3 covers 12 residues. Trimming shortened V by 6 bases and J by 4 bases, and 10 bases separated the two germline ends. The chain's CDR3 is CSVGQRNQPQHF. The CDR3, as DNA: TGCAGCGTAGGACAGCGTAATCAGCCCCAGCATTTT.